The clone carrying this TCR beta chain has at least ten counts. The germline V gene encodes CDR1 KGHDR and CDR2 SFDVKD. The CDR3 runs to 13 residues. Trimming removed 0 bases at V and 6 bases at J, with 7 bases between. MiXCR was run by TCRdb on the RACE reads, yielding one entry per CDR3 protein. Among roughly 380,000 distinct CDR3 sequences listed, roughly 6% were seen once. The sample originates from a study of human T cells and chemical hapten exposure. Regarding time point: patch test 2, 6 weeks after DPC sensitization. Documented treatment: therapeutic diphenylcyclopropenone sensitization with weekly scalp DPC.

V is TRBV24-1 and J is TRBJ1-2; D gene ambiguous. The clonotype comes from a woman under 30 with alopecia areata. Some clones in this sample may be carry-over from other donors' samples. This specimen consisted of whole blood, obtained in connection with sensitization to the hapten diphenylcyclopropenone (DPC). The CDR3 protein is CATSDLRQDGYTF. The CDR3 coding sequence is TGTGCCACCAGTGATTTGAGGCAGGATGGCTACACCTTC.